This T cell receptor (beta chain) is drawn from a study of T-cell memory formation after mild COVID-19. General study results and limits: The study found contracting CD4+ clones mainly in CM and EM and contracting CD8+ clones in EMRA. A subset of responding clones appeared in pre-infection memory, suggesting cross-reactive memory joined.

In TCRdb, the 5' RACE reads were re-called with MiXCR into one record per CDR3 protein. The data hold fewer than 250,000 distinct CDR3 sequences, with approximately 16% observed a single time. The CDR3 runs to 13 residues. Trimming took off 5 bases at V and 0 bases at J, with 7 bases between the two ends. Looked up from germline, CDR1 is LGHDT and CDR2 is YNNKEL (reference sequence). For this clonotype: The antigen remains undetermined.

The TCR was taken from an adult woman who had mild COVID-19 (a few samples of this study predate the infection). Cell type and time point are not known. Sequencing was carried out using PBMCs or a T cell subset sorted from them (not recorded which). The chain has TRBV3-1 and TRBJ1-1; D is unclear. DNA of the CDR3: TGTGCCAGCAGCGCGACCCTGAACACTGAAGCTTTCTTT. Amino acids: CASSATLNTEAFF.